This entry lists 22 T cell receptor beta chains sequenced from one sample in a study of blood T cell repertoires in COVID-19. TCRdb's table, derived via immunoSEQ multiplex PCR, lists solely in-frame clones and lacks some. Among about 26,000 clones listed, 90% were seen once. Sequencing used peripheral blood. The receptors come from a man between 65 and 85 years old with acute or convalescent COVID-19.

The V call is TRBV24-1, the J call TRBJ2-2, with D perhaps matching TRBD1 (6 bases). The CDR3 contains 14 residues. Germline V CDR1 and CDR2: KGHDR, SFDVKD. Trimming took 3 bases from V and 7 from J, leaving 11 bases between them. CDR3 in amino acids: CATSDPQGVGELFF. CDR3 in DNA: TGTGCCACCAGTGATCCACAGGGTGTCGGGGAGCTGTTTTTT.

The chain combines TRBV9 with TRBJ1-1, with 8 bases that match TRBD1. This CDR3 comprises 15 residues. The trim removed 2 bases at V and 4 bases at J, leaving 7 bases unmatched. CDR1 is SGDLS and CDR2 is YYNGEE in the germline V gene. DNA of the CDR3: TGTGCCAGCAGCGTGGGGACAGGCGTTCTCACTGAAGCTTTCTTT. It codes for CASSVGTGVLTEAFF.

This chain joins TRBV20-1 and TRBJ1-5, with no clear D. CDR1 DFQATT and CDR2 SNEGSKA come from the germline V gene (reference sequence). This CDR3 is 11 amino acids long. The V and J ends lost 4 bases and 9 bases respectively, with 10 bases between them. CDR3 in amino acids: CSAMGAGPQHF. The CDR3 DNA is TGCAGTGCTATGGGTGCAGGGCCCCAGCATTTT.

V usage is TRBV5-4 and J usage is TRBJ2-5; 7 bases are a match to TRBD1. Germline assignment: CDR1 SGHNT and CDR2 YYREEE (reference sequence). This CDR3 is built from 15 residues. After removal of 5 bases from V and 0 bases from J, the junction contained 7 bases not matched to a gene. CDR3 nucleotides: TGTGCCAGCAGTTCGGGACAGCTGTACCAAGAGACCCAGTACTTC. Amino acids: CASSSGQLYQETQYF.

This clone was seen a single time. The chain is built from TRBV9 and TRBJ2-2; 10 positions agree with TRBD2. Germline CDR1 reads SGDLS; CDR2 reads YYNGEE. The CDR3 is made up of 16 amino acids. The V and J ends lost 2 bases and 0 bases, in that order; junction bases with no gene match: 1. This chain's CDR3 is CASSVGLAPNTGELFF. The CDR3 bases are TGTGCCAGCAGCGTGGGACTAGCGCCGAACACCGGGGAGCTGTTTTTT.

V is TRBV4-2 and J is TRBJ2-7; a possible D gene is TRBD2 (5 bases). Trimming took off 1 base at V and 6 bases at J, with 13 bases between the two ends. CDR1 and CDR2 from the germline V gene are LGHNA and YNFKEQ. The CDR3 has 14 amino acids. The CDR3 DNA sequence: TGTGCCAGCAGCCAAGCCCAGCGAGGGTCCGAGCAGTACTTC. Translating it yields CASSQAQRGSEQYF.

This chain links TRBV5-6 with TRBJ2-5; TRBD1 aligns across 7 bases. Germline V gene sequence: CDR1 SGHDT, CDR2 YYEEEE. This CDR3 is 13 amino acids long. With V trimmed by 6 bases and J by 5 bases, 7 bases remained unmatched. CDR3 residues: CASTRGGDETQYF. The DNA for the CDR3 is TGTGCCAGCACCCGAGGGGGCGATGAGACCCAGTACTTC.

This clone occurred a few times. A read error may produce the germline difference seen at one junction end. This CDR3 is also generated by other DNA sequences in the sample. The CDR3 sequence is CPSSGGGGPQETQYF. CDR3 DNA sequence: TGCCCCAGCAGCGGAGGGGGGGGGCCCCAAGAGACCCAGTACTTC. V and J are TRBV9 and TRBJ2-5; a possible D gene is TRBD2 (7 bases). The CDR3 has 15 residues. Looked up from germline, CDR1 is SGDLS and CDR2 is YYNGEE.

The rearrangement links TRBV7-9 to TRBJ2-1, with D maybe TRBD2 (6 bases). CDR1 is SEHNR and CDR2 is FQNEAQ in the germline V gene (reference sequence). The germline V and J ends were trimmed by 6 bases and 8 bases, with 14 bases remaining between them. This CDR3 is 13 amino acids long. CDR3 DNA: TGTGCCAGCAGACCCCCCGGGAGCTATGAGCAGTTCTTC. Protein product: CASRPPGSYEQFF.

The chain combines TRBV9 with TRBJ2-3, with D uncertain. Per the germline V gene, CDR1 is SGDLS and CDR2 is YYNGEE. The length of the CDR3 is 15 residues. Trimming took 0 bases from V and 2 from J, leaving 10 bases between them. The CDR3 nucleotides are TGTGCCAGCAGCGTAGAGCGATCCCCCACAGATACGCAGTATTTT. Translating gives CASSVERSPTDTQYF.

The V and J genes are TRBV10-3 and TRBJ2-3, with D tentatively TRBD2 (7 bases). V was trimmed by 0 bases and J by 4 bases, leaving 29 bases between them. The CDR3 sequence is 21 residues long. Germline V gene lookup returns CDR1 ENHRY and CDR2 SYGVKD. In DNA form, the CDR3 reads TGTGCCATCAGTGAGTCATCCGGGACATATAGAACTCCGGGAGGCGCAGATACGCAGTATTTT. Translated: CAISESSGTYRTPGGADTQYF.

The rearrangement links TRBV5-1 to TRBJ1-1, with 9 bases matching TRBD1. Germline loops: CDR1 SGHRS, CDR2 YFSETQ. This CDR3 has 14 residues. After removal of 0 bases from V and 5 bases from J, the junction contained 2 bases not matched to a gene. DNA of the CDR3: TGCGCCAGCAGCTTGGGGACAGGGGTTACTGAAGCTTTCTTT. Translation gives CASSLGTGVTEAFF.

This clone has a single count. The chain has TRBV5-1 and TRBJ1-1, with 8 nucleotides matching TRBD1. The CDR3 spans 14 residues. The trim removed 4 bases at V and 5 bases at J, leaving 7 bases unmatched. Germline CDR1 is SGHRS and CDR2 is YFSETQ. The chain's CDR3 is CASSPGQGLTEAFF. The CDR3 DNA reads TGCGCCAGCAGCCCCGGACAGGGTTTGACTGAAGCTTTCTTT.

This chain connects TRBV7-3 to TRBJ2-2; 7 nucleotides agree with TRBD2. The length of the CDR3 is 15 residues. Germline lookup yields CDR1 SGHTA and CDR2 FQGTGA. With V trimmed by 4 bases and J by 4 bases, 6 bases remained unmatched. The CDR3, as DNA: TGTGCCAGCAGCTCCCCGGGGGGAGGCACCGGGGAGCTGTTTTTT. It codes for CASSSPGGGTGELFF.

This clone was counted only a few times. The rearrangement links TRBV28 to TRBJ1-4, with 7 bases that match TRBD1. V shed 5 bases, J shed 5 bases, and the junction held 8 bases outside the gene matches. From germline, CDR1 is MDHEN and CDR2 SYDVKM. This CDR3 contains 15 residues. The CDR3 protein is CASSPAGTENEKLFF. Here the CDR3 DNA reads TGTGCCAGCAGTCCGGCCGGGACAGAGAATGAAAAACTGTTTTTT.

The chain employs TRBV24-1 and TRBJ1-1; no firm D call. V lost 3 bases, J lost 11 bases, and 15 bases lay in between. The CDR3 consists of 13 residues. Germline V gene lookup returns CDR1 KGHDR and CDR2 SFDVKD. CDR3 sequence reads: CATSDGVPGEAFF. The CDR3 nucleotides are TGTGCCACCAGTGATGGAGTACCCGGTGAGGCTTTCTTT.

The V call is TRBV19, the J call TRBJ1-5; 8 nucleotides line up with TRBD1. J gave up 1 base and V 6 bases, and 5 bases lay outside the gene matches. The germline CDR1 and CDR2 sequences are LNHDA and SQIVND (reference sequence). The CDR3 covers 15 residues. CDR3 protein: CASSADRASNQPQHF. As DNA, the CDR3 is TGTGCCAGTAGCGCGGACAGGGCGAGCAATCAGCCCCAGCATTTT.

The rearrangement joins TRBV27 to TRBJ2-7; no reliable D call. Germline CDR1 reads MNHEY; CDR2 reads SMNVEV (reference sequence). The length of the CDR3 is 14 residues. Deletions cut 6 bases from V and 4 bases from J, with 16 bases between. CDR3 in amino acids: CASSRRLTQYEQYF. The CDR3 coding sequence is TGTGCCAGCAGCCGGCGGCTAACCCAATACGAGCAGTACTTC.

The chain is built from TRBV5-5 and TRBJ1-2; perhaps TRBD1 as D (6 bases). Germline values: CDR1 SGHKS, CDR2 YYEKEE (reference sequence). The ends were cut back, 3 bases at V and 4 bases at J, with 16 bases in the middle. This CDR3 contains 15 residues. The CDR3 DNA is TGTGCCAGCAGCTATCTACAGGGAACGGGCTATGGCTACACCTTC. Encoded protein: CASSYLQGTGYGYTF.

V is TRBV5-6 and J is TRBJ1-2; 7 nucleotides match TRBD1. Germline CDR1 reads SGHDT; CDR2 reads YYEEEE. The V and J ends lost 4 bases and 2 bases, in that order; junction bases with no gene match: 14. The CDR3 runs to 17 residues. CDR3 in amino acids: CASSRLNRDRANYGYTF. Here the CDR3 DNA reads TGTGCCAGCAGCCGTTTAAACAGAGACAGGGCCAACTATGGCTACACCTTC.

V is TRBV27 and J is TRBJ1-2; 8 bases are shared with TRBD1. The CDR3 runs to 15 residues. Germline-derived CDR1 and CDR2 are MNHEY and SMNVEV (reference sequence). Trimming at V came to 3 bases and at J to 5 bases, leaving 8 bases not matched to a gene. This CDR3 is CASSFQDREFYGYTF. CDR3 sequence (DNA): TGTGCCAGCAGTTTTCAGGACAGGGAATTTTATGGCTACACCTTC.

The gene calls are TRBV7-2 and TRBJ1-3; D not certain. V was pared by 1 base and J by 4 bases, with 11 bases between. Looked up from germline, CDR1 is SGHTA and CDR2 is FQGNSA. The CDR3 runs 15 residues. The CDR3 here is CASSLGWGGGNTIYF. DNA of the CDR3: TGTGCCAGCAGCTTAGGGTGGGGAGGCGGAAACACCATATATTTT.